The 7 T cell receptor beta chains presented below share a single source sample, sequenced in a study of blood T cell repertoires in COVID-19. Using immunoSEQ multiplex PCR, the repertoire was profiled, and TCRdb retains in-frame clones only, with some absent. The profile shows a few hundred thousand clones, around 88% of them singletons. Sequenced sample: peripheral blood. Receptors originate from a woman between 25 and 40 years old who had recovered from COVID-19.

The chain has TRBV30 and TRBJ1-4, with unresolved D. Trimming removed 5 bases at V and 0 bases at J, with 7 bases between. The length of the CDR3 is 13 residues. Per germline, CDR1 GTSNPN and CDR2 SVGIG (reference sequence). The DNA for the CDR3 is TGTGCCTGGGACCGGGCAACTAATGAAAAACTGTTTTTT. Translated, it gives CAWDRATNEKLFF.

V is TRBV6-4 and J is TRBJ2-3; maybe TRBD2 (6 bases). Deletions cut 3 bases from V and 3 bases from J, with 10 bases between. Per germline, CDR1 MRHNA and CDR2 SNTAGT. The CDR3 loop spans 14 amino acids. CDR3 sequence reads: CASSEGGATDTQYF. DNA of the CDR3: TGTGCCAGCAGTGAGGGGGGAGCGACAGATACGCAGTATTTT.

This chain uses TRBV24-1 with TRBJ1-5, with TRBD1 as a possible D gene (5 bases). In germline, CDR1 is KGHDR, CDR2 SFDVKD. This CDR3 contains 15 residues. Trimming took 7 bases from V and 0 from J, leaving 12 bases between them. CDR3 residues: CATSRGGGSNQPQHF. The CDR3 DNA reads TGTGCCACCAGCCGCGGGGGGGGTAGCAATCAGCCCCAGCATTTT.

The V gene is TRBV30, the J gene TRBJ1-1; D may be TRBD1 (6 bases). With 4 bases removed from V and 4 bases from J, the gap between germline ends came to 16 bases. The germline CDR1 and CDR2 sequences are GTSNPN and SVGIG (reference sequence). The CDR3 loop spans 14 amino acids. The CDR3 bases are TGTGCCTGGACCCCCAGGGGATTTGGCACTGAAGCTTTCTTT. Its protein product is CAWTPRGFGTEAFF. Full variable domain (outside the CDR3, taken from reference TRBV30 and TRBJ1-1): SQTIHQWPATLVQPVGSPLSLECTVEGTSNPNLYWYRQAAGRGLQLLFYSVGIGQISSEVPQNLSASRPQDRQFILSSKKLLLSDSGFYLCAWTPRGFGTEAFFGQGTRLTVV.

The table lists this clone with a count of one. This chain links TRBV29-1 with TRBJ1-1; unclear D gene. V was trimmed by 4 bases and J by 7 bases, leaving 7 bases between them. The CDR3 sequence is 10 residues long. CDR1 and CDR2 from the germline V gene are SQVTM and ANQGSEA. The CDR3 is CSVVDYEAFF. CDR3 in DNA: TGCAGCGTTGTGGACTATGAAGCTTTCTTT.

This chain joins TRBV5-4 and TRBJ2-4; 8 bases agree with TRBD1. Germline V gene lookup returns CDR1 SGHNT and CDR2 YYREEE (reference sequence). The CDR3 extends over 16 amino acids. J lost 2 bases, V lost 3 bases, and 7 bases had no gene match. CDR3: CASSSSGGESKNIQYF. The CDR3, as DNA: TGTGCCAGCAGCTCCTCAGGGGGCGAATCCAAAAACATTCAGTACTTC.

This sequence joins TRBV28 and TRBJ1-6; 7 nucleotides agree with TRBD1. J was trimmed by 9 bases and V by 5 bases; bases with no gene match: 10. The V gene's germline CDR1 is MDHEN and CDR2 SYDVKM. This CDR3 contains 15 residues. CDR3 DNA sequence: TGTGCCAGCAGTCGCCCGTACAGGGGAGGTTCACCCCTCCACTTT. Translated, it gives CASSRPYRGGSPLHF.